Listed below are T cell receptor beta chains from one sample, sequenced in a study of control samples from healthy donors and cancer patients. Assay: immunoSEQ multiplex PCR; the TCRdb copy retains only in-frame clones and omits some. The sample has roughly 190,000 clones, 90% to 95% seen once. Sequencing used blood. The receptors were sampled from a woman aged 30 to 39 in good health. The CDR3 runs from the conserved cysteine through the conserved F or W. D genes are given only for firm matches. Size tells how often a clone was seen (once, few, many) or the class of an expanded clone, and some rows leave it out.

j_call clone_size d_call v_call cdr3_aa cdr3_nt
TRBJ1-5 . TRBD1 TRBV7-8 CASSFDRGGQPQHF TGTGCCAGCAGCTTTGACAGGGGTGGGCAGCCCCAGCATTTT
TRBJ1-2 . . TRBV28 CASSLQDPYGYTF TGTGCCAGCAGTTTACAGGACCCCTATGGCTACACCTTC
TRBJ2-6 . TRBD1 TRBV7-9 CASSLYRGSSGANVLTF TGTGCCAGCAGCTTATACAGGGGGAGCTCTGGGGCCAACGTCCTGACTTTC
TRBJ1-6 . . TRBV3-1/TRBV3-2 CASSQDHRNNSPLHF TGTGCCAGCAGCCAAGATCACAGGAATAATTCACCCCTCCACTTT
TRBJ1-4 . . TRBV30 CACGRTAPEKLFF TGTGCCTGTGGGAGGACAGCTCCCGAAAAACTGTTTTTT
TRBJ1-2 once . TRBV5-6 CASSLSQLGGYTF TGTGCCAGCAGCTTGAGCCAGTTGGGAGGCTACACCTTC
TRBJ1-2 . . TRBV6-5 CASKKGYNYGYTF TGTGCCAGCAAAAAAGGGTACAACTATGGCTACACCTTC
TRBJ1-5 . TRBD1 TRBV7-6 CASSWPPDRENQPQHF TGTGCCAGCAGCTGGCCCCCGGACAGGGAAAATCAGCCCCAGCATTTT
TRBJ1-5 . . TRBV15 CATSRDRLRGGLSNQPQHF TGTGCCACCAGCAGAGATAGATTGAGGGGGGGCCTTAGCAATCAGCCCCAGCATTTT
TRBJ1-3 . . TRBV30 CAWSSGLVSGNTIYF TGTGCCTGGAGTTCAGGACTGGTCTCTGGAAACACCATATATTTT
TRBJ1-1 . . TRBV12-5 CASGDRNTEAFF TGTGCTAGTGGGGACAGGAACACTGAAGCTTTCTTT
TRBJ1-5 . TRBD1 TRBV7-9 CASSPLDRGGNQPQHF TGTGCCAGCAGCCCCCTTGACAGGGGCGGCAATCAGCCCCAGCATTTT
TRBJ2-1 few . TRBV27 CASSFRGGNYNEQFF TGTGCCAGCAGTTTCAGGGGGGGCAACTACAATGAGCAGTTCTTC
TRBJ2-1 . TRBD1 TRBV6-2/TRBV6-3 CASSYRGQGDEQFF TGTGCCAGCAGTTACAGGGGACAGGGTGATGAGCAGTTCTTC
TRBJ2-5 once TRBD1 TRBV25-1 CASSAPTGNGETQYF TGTGCCAGCAGTGCCCCGACAGGGAATGGGGAGACCCAGTACTTC
TRBJ1-5 . . TRBV7-9 CASSQNSNQPQHF TGTGCCAGCAGCCAGAATAGCAATCAGCCCCAGCATTTT
TRBJ2-3 . TRBD2 TRBV4-2 CASTQGDGGATDTQYF TGTGCCAGCACCCAAGGGGACGGGGGGGCGACAGATACGCAGTATTTT
TRBJ2-1 . TRBD2 TRBV6-5 CASRSTSGIYEQFF TGTGCCAGCAGATCGACTAGCGGGATCTATGAGCAGTTCTTC
TRBJ1-1 . . TRBV7-7 CASSLTENTEAFF TGTGCTAGCAGCTTGACAGAGAACACTGAAGCTTTCTTT
TRBJ2-2 . TRBD1 TRBV5-1 CASSAQGANTGELFF TGCGCCAGCAGCGCCCAGGGGGCGAACACCGGGGAGCTGTTTTTT
TRBJ2-5 . TRBD2 TRBV9 CASSVVLAGVETQYF TGTGCCAGCAGCGTAGTACTAGCGGGAGTAGAGACCCAGTACTTC
TRBJ1-2 once . TRBV7-9 CASSLPSNYGYTF TGTGCCAGCAGCCTCCCGTCTAACTATGGTTACACCTTC
TRBJ2-1 once TRBD2 TRBV5-1 CASSLVITGGSYNEQFF TGCGCCAGCAGCTTGGTTATTACGGGAGGTTCCTACAATGAGCAGTTCTTC
TRBJ2-7 once TRBD1 TRBV27 CASSWTGSYEQYF TGTGCCAGCAGTTGGACAGGCTCCTACGAGCAGTACTTC
TRBJ1-1 . TRBD1 TRBV6-6 CASRPIQGANTEAFF TGTGCCAGCAGGCCCATACAGGGGGCGAACACTGAAGCTTTCTTT
TRBJ2-7 . TRBD2 TRBV27 CASSLGTSAYEQYF TGTGCCAGCAGTTTAGGGACTAGCGCCTACGAGCAGTACTTC
TRBJ2-7 few TRBD1 TRBV6-2/TRBV6-3 CASSYGTGGYEQYF TGTGCCAGCAGTTACGGGACAGGGGGCTACGAGCAGTACTTC
TRBJ2-3 once . TRBV14 CASSQAGVDTQYF TGTGCCAGCAGCCAAGCGGGGGTAGATACGCAGTATTTT
TRBJ2-7 . TRBD2 TRBV5-1 CASSNPGLGTYEQYF TGCGCCAGCAGCAATCCGGGACTAGGGACCTACGAGCAGTACTTC
TRBJ2-3 . . TRBV6-1 CASSEALGVSATQYF TGTGCCAGCAGTGAAGCGCTGGGGGTGTCGGCTACGCAGTATTTT
TRBJ1-3 . . TRBV2 CASSDISGNTIYF TGTGCCAGCAGTGATATCTCTGGAAACACCATATATTTT
TRBJ1-6 many TRBD1 TRBV19 CASTGTGGNSPLHF TGTGCCAGCACCGGGACAGGGGGGAATTCACCCCTCCACTTT
TRBJ1-1 . . TRBV18 CASSPRGNTEAFF TGTGCCAGCTCACCGAGAGGGAACACTGAAGCTTTCTTT
TRBJ2-3 . . TRBV7-9 CASSRPGGGTDTQYF TGTGCCAGCAGCCGTCCCGGGGGCGGCACAGATACGCAGTATTTT
TRBJ1-5 . . TRBV19 CASSIGGRSNQPQHF TGTGCCAGTAGTATCGGGGGTCGGAGCAATCAGCCCCAGCATTTT
TRBJ1-5 . . TRBV2 CASSEGRQSNQPQHF TGTGCCAGCAGTGAGGGGAGACAGAGCAATCAGCCCCAGCATTTT
TRBJ2-1 . . TRBV4-3 CASSQEPVVRNERFF TGCGCCAGCAGCCAAGAGCCTGTTGTGCGCAATGAGCGGTTCTTC
TRBJ2-7 . . TRBV3-1/TRBV3-2 CASSQYYEQYF TGTGCCAGCAGCCAATACTACGAGCAGTACTTC
TRBJ2-7 . TRBD1 TRBV7-8 CASSRDRSSYEQYF TGTGCCAGCAGCCGGGACAGGAGCTCCTACGAGCAGTACTTC
TRBJ1-4 . . TRBV7-5 CARSLGQGGQEKLFF TGTGCCAGAAGCTTAGGACAGGGCGGTCAGGAAAAACTGTTTTTT